These 6 T cell receptor beta chains originate from one sample sequenced in a study of early T cells in non-severe SARS-CoV-2 infection. TCRdb ran MiXCR on the 5' RACE reads and lists one entry per CDR3 protein. The repertoire holds tens of thousands of distinct CDR3 sequences, with approximately 11% as singletons. Sequencing input: whole blood. These TCRs come from an adult who was a healthcare worker with PCR-confirmed SARS-CoV-2 infection or an uninfected control (not recorded which).

The table lists this clonotype with many counts. The gene calls are TRBV6-5 and TRBJ2-1; D unresolved. V was clipped by 2 bases and J by 5 bases, with 7 bases between them. The CDR3 spans 13 residues. Germline V gene lookup returns CDR1 MNHEY and CDR2 SVGAGI. CDR3 DNA: TGTGCCAGCAGTTACACCCCCGACAATGAGCAGTTCTTC. Its protein product is CASSYTPDNEQFF.

This clonotype was counted only a few times. The chain carries TRBV7-6 and TRBJ2-2, with TRBD2 matching over 11 bases. CDR3 length equals 17 residues. The V and J ends lost 5 bases and 5 bases, in that order; junction bases with no gene match: 10. In germline, CDR1 is SGHVS, CDR2 FNYEAQ. CDR3 region: CASSRSPSGRRTGELFF. In DNA form, the CDR3 reads TGTGCCAGCAGCCGTTCCCCTAGCGGGAGGAGGACCGGGGAGCTGTTTTTT.

This clonotype was picked up a small number of times. The chain joins TRBV19 to TRBJ2-1; D possibly corresponds to TRBD2 (6 bases). Between the trimmed V and J ends, which lost 7 bases and 6 bases, there was a span of 19 bases. This CDR3 spans 15 amino acids. Germline CDR1 is LNHDA and CDR2 is SQIVND (reference sequence). CDR3 sequence: CASTFSGAFSNEQFF. The CDR3 DNA sequence: TGTGCCAGTACCTTTAGCGGAGCCTTTAGCAATGAGCAGTTCTTC.

The rearrangement joins TRBV28 to TRBJ2-1; TRBD1 matches 9 bases. J lost 3 bases, V lost 5 bases, and 5 bases had no gene match. CDR3 size: 15 residues. The germline gives CDR1 MDHEN, CDR2 SYDVKM. The CDR3 DNA reads as TGTGCCAGCAGTACCGGGACAGGGATCTACAATGAGCAGTTCTTC. Its translation: CASSTGTGIYNEQFF.

This clonotype was picked up a small number of times. This rearrangement joins TRBV20-1 to TRBJ2-3; tentative D call: TRBD1 (6 bases). The germline V gene encodes CDR1 DFQATT and CDR2 SNEGSKA (reference sequence). The CDR3 is 15 residues long. V was pared by 1 base and J by 2 bases, with 13 bases between. CDR3 bases: TGCAGTGCTAGAGTAATCTTGGGGGCCACAGATACGCAGTATTTT. Protein product: CSARVILGATDTQYF.

This clonotype was picked up a small number of times. The chain has TRBV27 and TRBJ1-1, with D tentatively TRBD1 (5 bases). V lost 1 base, J lost 2 bases, and 11 bases lay in between. This CDR3 has 15 amino acids. Germline assignment: CDR1 MNHEY and CDR2 SMNVEV (reference sequence). The CDR3, as DNA: TGTGCCAGCAGTTTATTCGGCGGGGCAAACACTGAAGCTTTCTTT. Encoded protein: CASSLFGGANTEAFF.